These T cell receptor beta chains were read from a single sample in a study of T cells and Merkel cell carcinoma outcomes. The protocol was immunoSEQ multiplex PCR, while the TCRdb copy is restricted to in-frame clones and leaves out a portion. The sample comprises about 15,000 clones, more than 80% of which are singletons, and approximately 8.8% rests with the top ten. Sequences were obtained from tumor tissue from Merkel cell carcinoma. The receptors shown here come from a human donor with Merkel cell carcinoma. The CDR3 runs from the conserved cysteine through the conserved F or W. Each record gives: J gene, D gene, clone size, V gene, CDR3 protein, CDR3 DNA. D genes are given only for firm matches. Size values are once, few and many counts, or a class for expanded clones, and some rows have none.

TRBJ1-1 TRBD1 . TRBV29-1 CSVEPRQGNTEAFF TGCAGCGTTGAACCGCGACAGGGCAACACTGAAGCTTTCTTT
TRBJ1-5 . few TRBV19 CASSTEFNQPQHF TGTGCCAGTAGTACAGAATTCAATCAGCCCCAGCATTTT
TRBJ2-1 TRBD1 . TRBV2 CASKKGGSAYNEQFF TGTGCCAGCAAGAAAGGGGGCTCAGCCTACAATGAGCAGTTCTTC
TRBJ1-6 . once TRBV19 CASSISPGISPLHF TGTGCCAGTAGTATATCACCAGGGATTTCACCCCTCCACTTT
TRBJ2-5 TRBD2 . TRBV7-6 CASSLRVAGGKSYQETQYF TGTGCCAGCAGCTTAAGGGTAGCGGGGGGGAAATCGTACCAAGAGACCCAGTACTTC
TRBJ1-2 . . TRBV30 CASIADTNYGYTF TGTGCCTCGATAGCAGATACTAACTATGGCTACACCTTC
TRBJ1-2 TRBD1 . TRBV5-1 CASSFGQGDYGYTF TGCGCCAGCAGCTTTGGACAGGGGGACTATGGCTACACCTTC
TRBJ1-1 . . TRBV18 CASSPPGRVNTEAFF TGTGCCAGCTCACCCCCCGGTCGGGTTAACACTGAAGCTTTCTTT
TRBJ1-2 . . TRBV30 CAWSVWGGYTF TGTGCCTGGAGTGTCTGGGGTGGCTACACCTTC
TRBJ2-4 TRBD1 . TRBV5-1 CASNPTGVEAKNIQYF TGCGCCAGCAACCCGACAGGGGTCGAGGCCAAAAACATTCAGTACTTC
TRBJ1-4 . . TRBV19 CASQGWGEKLFF TGTGCCAGCCAGGGTTGGGGTGAAAAACTGTTTTTT
TRBJ2-7 . few TRBV19 CASSPSYEQYF TGTGCCAGTAGTCCTTCCTACGAGCAGTACTTC
TRBJ1-5 TRBD1 . TRBV19 CASMKQGSAQPQHF TGTGCCAGTATGAAACAGGGGTCGGCTCAGCCCCAGCATTTT
TRBJ2-3 . . TRBV5-1 CASSLVVGQTQYF TGCGCCAGCAGCTTGGTTGTGGGGCAGACGCAGTATTTT
TRBJ1-4 TRBD1 . TRBV6-1 CASSELGQGGEKLFF TGTGCCAGCAGTGAACTGGGACAGGGAGGTGAAAAACTGTTTTTT
TRBJ2-5 . . TRBV27 CASSRTAQETQYF TGTGCCAGCAGTAGGACAGCACAAGAGACCCAGTACTTC
TRBJ1-2 . . TRBV9 CASSVAAGQAGGYTF TGTGCCAGCAGCGTAGCGGCAGGGCAGGCAGGTGGCTACACCTTC
TRBJ2-1 . . TRBV5-6 CASSNPSSSSYNEQFF TGTGCCAGCAGCAATCCTTCGTCGAGCTCCTACAATGAGCAGTTCTTC
TRBJ2-3 . . TRBV5-1 CASSLSGARTDTQYF TGCGCCAGCAGCTTGTCAGGGGCTCGGACAGATACGCAGTATTTT
TRBJ2-5 TRBD1 . TRBV29-1 CSVTPGQLETQYF TGCAGCGTGACCCCGGGACAGTTGGAGACCCAGTACTTC
TRBJ2-7 TRBD2 . TRBV5-1 CASSLELAGHEQYF TGCGCCAGCAGCTTGGAACTAGCGGGCCACGAGCAGTACTTC
TRBJ2-2 TRBD2 . TRBV5-1 CASSLHSGGARTGELFF TGCGCCAGCAGCTTGCATAGCGGGGGGGCGCGAACCGGGGAGCTGTTTTTT
TRBJ1-3 . . TRBV29-1 CSVEDGQGNTIYF TGCAGCGTTGAAGATGGGCAGGGAAACACCATATATTTT
TRBJ1-5 . . TRBV10-2 CASSDRAINQPQHF TGCGCCAGCAGTGACCGGGCCATTAATCAGCCCCAGCATTTT
TRBJ1-2 . . TRBV2 CASRAIPYGYTF TGTGCCAGCAGGGCGATCCCTTATGGCTACACCTTC
TRBJ2-5 . . TRBV19 CASSRLAQETQYF TGTGCCAGTAGTAGGTTAGCGCAAGAGACCCAGTACTTC
TRBJ2-3 . . TRBV5-1 CASSLAATDTQYF TGCGCCAGCAGCTTGGCTGCAACAGATACGCAGTATTTT
TRBJ2-1 . . TRBV30 CAWSAGTNEQFF TGTGCCTGGAGCGCCGGGACGAATGAGCAGTTCTTC
TRBJ1-3 TRBD1 . TRBV11-2 CASSLAGQSSGNTIYF TGTGCCAGCAGCTTGGCGGGACAGAGCTCTGGAAACACCATATATTTT
TRBJ2-6 . . TRBV5-3 CARSSPRRFSGANVLTF TGTGCCAGAAGCTCCCCTCGCAGGTTCTCTGGGGCCAACGTCCTGACTTTC
TRBJ2-5 TRBD2 . TRBV28 CASSTGTSGPETQYF TGTGCCAGCAGTACAGGGACTAGCGGACCGGAGACCCAGTACTTC
TRBJ2-3 TRBD1 . TRBV28 CASGRTGADTQYF TGTGCCAGCGGACGGACAGGCGCAGATACGCAGTATTTT
TRBJ2-1 . . TRBV5-4 CASSLWGTTGNEQFF TGTGCCAGCAGCTTGTGGGGGACCACTGGGAATGAGCAGTTCTTC
TRBJ2-7 TRBD2 . TRBV7-9 CASSGGGTRRDEQYF TGTGCCAGCAGCGGGGGGGGTACTAGGAGGGACGAGCAGTACTTC
TRBJ1-6 . . TRBV6-5 CASSYSGGNSPLHF TGTGCCAGCAGTTACTCCGGGGGGAATTCACCCCTCCACTTT
TRBJ2-7 . . TRBV19 CASSSILETGYEQYF TGTGCCAGTAGTTCTATACTCGAAACGGGCTACGAGCAGTACTTC
TRBJ2-5 . . TRBV5-1 CASGETGRETQYF TGCGCCAGCGGGGAGACAGGGAGGGAGACCCAGTACTTC
TRBJ1-4 . . TRBV5-1 CASTPSGTNEKLFF TGCGCCAGCACCCCAAGTGGGACTAATGAAAAACTGTTTTTT
TRBJ2-7 TRBD1 . TRBV9 CASSVWDRSYEQYF TGTGCCAGCAGCGTATGGGACAGGTCCTACGAGCAGTACTTC
TRBJ2-5 TRBD2 once TRBV5-1 CASSLSGRREETQYF TGCGCCAGCAGCTTGAGCGGGAGAAGAGAAGAGACCCAGTACTTC
TRBJ1-2 TRBD1 . TRBV5-4 CASSSRDRGNYGYTF TGTGCCAGCAGCTCTCGGGACAGGGGAAATTATGGCTACACCTTC
TRBJ1-4 . once TRBV5-5 CASSLLSVEKLFF TGTGCCAGCAGCTTGTTGTCAGTCGAAAAACTGTTTTTT
TRBJ2-3 . . TRBV10-1 CASSVRREDTQYF TGCGCCAGCAGTGTTAGGAGAGAAGATACGCAGTATTTT
TRBJ2-3 TRBD2 few TRBV30 CAWVRAGGIDTQYF TGTGCCTGGGTGAGGGCGGGGGGCATCGATACGCAGTATTTT
TRBJ2-7 . . TRBV28 CASSTGHRMQYF TGTGCCAGCAGTACGGGACACAGGATGCAGTACTTC
TRBJ2-7 . . TRBV30 CAWSEAGSSYEQYF TGTGCCTGGAGTGAGGCAGGGTCAAGCTACGAGCAGTACTTC
TRBJ1-4 . . TRBV2 CASSDMGPEKLFF TGTGCCAGCAGTGATATGGGCCCCGAAAAACTGTTTTTT
TRBJ1-2 . . TRBV6-5 CAHPPQGSNYGYTF TGTGCCCACCCCCCGCAGGGATCTAACTATGGCTACACCTTC
TRBJ2-1 . . TRBV19 CASVAQNNEQFF TGTGCCAGTGTGGCCCAGAACAATGAGCAGTTCTTC
TRBJ2-2 . . TRBV6-6 CATTQGFTGELFF TGTGCCACCACACAGGGTTTCACCGGGGAGCTGTTTTTT
TRBJ1-1 . . TRBV29-1 CSVPEGQGWDTEAFF TGCAGCGTTCCGGAGGGACAAGGTTGGGACACTGAAGCTTTCTTT
TRBJ2-2 TRBD2 . TRBV14 CASSPSGIGELFF TGTGCCAGCAGCCCCAGCGGGATCGGGGAGCTGTTTTTT